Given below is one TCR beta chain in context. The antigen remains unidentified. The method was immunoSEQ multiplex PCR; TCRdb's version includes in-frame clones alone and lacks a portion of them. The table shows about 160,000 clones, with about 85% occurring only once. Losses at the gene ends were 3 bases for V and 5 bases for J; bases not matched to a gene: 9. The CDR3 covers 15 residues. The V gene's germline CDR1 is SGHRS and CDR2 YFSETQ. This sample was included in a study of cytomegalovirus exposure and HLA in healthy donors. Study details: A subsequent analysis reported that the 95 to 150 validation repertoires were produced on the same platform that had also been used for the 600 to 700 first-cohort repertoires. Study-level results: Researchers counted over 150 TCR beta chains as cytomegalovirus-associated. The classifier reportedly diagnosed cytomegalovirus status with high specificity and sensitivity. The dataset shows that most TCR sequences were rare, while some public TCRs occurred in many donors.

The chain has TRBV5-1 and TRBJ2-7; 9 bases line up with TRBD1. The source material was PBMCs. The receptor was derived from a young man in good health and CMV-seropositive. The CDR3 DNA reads TGCGCCAGCAGCTCCACAGGGGGCGGTAGGAACGAGCAGTACTTC. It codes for CASSSTGGGRNEQYF.